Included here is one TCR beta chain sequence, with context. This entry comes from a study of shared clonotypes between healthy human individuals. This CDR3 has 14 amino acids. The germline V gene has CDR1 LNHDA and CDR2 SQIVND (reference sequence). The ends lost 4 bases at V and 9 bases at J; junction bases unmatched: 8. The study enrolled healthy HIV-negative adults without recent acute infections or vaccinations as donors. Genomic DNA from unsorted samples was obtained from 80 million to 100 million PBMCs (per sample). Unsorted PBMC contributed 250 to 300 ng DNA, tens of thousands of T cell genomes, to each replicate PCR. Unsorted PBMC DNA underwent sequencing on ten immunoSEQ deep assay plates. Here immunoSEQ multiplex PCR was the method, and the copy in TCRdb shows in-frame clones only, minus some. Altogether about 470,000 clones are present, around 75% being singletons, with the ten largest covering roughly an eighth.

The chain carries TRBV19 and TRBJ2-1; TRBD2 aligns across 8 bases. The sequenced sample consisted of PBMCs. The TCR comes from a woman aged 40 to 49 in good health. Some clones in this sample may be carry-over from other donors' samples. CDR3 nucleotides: TGTGCCAGTAGTAACCCCGGGAGGGCCCCTGAGCAGTTCTTC. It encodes CASSNPGRAPEQFF.